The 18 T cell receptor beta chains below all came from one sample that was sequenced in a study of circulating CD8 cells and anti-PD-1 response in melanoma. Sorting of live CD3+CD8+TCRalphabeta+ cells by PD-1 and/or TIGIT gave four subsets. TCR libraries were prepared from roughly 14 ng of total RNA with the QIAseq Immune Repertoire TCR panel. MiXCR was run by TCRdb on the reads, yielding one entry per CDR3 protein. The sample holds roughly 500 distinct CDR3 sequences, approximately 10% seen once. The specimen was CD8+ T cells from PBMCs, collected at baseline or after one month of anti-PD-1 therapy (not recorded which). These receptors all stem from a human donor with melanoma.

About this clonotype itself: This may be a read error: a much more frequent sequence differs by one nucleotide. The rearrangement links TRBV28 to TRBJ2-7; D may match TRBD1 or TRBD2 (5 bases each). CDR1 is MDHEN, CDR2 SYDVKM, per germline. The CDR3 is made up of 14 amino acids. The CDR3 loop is CASSPRAGLYGQYF. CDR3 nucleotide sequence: TGTGCCAGCAGCCCGAGGGCAGGGCTGTACGGGCAGTACTTC.

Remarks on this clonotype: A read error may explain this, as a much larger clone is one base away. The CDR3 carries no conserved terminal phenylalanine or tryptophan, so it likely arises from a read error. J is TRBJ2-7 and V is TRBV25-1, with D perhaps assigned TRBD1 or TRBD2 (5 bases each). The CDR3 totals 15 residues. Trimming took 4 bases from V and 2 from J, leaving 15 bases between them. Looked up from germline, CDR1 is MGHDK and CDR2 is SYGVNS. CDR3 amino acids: CASSATGTHPYEQYL. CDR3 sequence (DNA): TGTGCCAGCAGTGCAACCGGGACGCATCCCTACGAGCAGTACCTC.

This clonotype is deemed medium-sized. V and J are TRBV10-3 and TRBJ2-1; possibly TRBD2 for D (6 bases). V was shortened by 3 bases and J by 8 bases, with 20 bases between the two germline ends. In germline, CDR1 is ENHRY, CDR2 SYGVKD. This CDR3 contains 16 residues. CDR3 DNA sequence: TGTGCCATCAGTGACGAGTTGTCGACTAGAGGCGATGAGCAGTTCTTC. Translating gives CAISDELSTRGDEQFF.

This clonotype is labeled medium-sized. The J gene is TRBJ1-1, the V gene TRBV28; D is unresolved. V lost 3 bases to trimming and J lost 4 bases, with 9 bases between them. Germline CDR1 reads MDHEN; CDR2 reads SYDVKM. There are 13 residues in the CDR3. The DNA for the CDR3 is TGTGCCAGCAGTTTGATCGACACCACTGAAGCTTTCTTT. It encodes CASSLIDTTEAFF.

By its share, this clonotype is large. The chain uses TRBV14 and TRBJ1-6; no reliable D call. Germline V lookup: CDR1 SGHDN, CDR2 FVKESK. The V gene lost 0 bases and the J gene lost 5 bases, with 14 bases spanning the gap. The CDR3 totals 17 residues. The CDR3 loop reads CASSQDEREPHNSPLHF. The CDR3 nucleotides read TGTGCCAGCAGCCAAGATGAGAGAGAACCTCATAATTCACCCCTCCACTTT.

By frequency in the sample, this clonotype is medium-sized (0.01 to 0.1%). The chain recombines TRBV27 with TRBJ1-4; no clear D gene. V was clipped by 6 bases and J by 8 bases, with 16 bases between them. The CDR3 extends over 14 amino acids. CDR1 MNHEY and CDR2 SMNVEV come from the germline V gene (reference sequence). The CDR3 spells CASSAGSYVEKLFF. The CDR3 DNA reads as TGTGCCAGCAGCGCTGGATCTTATGTAGAAAAACTGTTTTTT. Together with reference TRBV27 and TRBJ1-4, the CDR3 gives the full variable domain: EAQVTQNPRYLITVTGKKLTVTCSQNMNHEYMSWYRQDPGLGLRQIYYSMNVEVTDKGDVPEGYKVSRKEKRNFPLILESPSPNQTSLYFCASSAGSYVEKLFFGSGTQLSVL.

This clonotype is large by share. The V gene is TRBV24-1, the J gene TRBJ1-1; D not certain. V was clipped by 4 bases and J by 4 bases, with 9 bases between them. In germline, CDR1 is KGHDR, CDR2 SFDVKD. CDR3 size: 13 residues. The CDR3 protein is CATSESRGTEAFF. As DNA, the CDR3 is TGTGCCACCAGTGAGTCCCGGGGCACTGAAGCTTTCTTT.

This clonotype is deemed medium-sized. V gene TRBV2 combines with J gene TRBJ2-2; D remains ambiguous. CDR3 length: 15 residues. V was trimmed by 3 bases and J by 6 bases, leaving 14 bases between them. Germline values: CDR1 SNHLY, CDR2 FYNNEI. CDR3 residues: CASSDARVLPGELFF. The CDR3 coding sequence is TGTGCCAGCAGTGACGCTAGGGTACTTCCCGGGGAGCTGTTTTTT.

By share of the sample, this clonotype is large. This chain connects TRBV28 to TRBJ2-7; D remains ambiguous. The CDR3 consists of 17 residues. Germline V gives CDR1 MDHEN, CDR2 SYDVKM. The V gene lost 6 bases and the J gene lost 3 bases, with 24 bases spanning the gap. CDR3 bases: TGTGCCAGCAGCTATACTCGGCCTTCCAAACTTCTCTACGAGCAGTACTTC. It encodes CASSYTRPSKLLYEQYF.

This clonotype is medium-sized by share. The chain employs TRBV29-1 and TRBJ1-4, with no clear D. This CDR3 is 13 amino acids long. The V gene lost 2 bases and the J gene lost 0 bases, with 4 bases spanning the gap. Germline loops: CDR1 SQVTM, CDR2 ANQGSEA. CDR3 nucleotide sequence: TGCAGCGTTGAATACGCAACTAATGAAAAACTGTTTTTT. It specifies CSVEYATNEKLFF. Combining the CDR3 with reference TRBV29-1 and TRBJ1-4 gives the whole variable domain SAVISQKPSRDICQRGTSLTIQCQVDSQVTMMFWYRQQPGQSLTLIATANQGSEATYESGFVIDKFPISRPNLTFSTLTVSNMSPEDSSIYLCSVEYATNEKLFFGSGTQLSVL.

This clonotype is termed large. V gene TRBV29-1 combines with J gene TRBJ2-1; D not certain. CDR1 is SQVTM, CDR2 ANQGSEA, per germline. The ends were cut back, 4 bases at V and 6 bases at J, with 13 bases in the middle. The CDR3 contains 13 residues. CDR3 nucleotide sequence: TGCAGCGTTGGACGCGCGTTACGCAATGAGCAGTTCTTC. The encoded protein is CSVGRALRNEQFF.

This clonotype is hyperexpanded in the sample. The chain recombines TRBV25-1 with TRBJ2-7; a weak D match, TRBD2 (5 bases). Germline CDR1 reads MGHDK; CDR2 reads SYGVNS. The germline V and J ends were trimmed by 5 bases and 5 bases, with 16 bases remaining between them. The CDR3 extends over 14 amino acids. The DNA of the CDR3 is TGTGCCAGCAGTTCAAGGAGAGGGAACAACGAGCAGTACTTC. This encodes CASSSRRGNNEQYF.

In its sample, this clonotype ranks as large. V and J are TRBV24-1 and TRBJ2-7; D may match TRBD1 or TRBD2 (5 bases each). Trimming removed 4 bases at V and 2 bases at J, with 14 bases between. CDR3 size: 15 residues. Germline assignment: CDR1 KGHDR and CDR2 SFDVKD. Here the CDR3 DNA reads TGTGCCACCAGTGACCCCGGGACGGCGACCTACGAGCAGTACTTC. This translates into CATSDPGTATYEQYF.

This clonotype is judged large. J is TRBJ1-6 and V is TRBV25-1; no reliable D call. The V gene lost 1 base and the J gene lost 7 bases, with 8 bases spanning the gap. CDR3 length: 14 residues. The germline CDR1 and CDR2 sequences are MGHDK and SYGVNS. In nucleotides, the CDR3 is TGTGCCAGCAGTGAATCGGCAGGAAATTCACCCCTCCACTTT. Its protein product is CASSESAGNSPLHF.

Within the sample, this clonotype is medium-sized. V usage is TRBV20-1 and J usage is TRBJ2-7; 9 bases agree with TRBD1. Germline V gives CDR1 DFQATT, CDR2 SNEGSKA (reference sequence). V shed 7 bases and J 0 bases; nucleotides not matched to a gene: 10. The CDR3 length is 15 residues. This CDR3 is CSGRGTGKSSYEQYF. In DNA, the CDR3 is TGCAGTGGTCGTGGGACAGGGAAGAGCTCCTACGAGCAGTACTTC.

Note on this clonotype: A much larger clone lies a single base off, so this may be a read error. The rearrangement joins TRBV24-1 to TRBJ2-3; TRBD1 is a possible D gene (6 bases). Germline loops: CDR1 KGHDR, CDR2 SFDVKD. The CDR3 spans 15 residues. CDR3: CASSDSRTAKDTQYF. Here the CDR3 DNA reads TGTGCCTCCAGTGATTCCAGGACAGCAAAGGATACGCAGTATTTT.

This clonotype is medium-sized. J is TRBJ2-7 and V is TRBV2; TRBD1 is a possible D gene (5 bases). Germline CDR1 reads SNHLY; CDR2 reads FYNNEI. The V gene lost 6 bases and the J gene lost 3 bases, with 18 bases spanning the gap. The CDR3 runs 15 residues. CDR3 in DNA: TGTGCCAGCAGCGCCTCAGGGAACCTCTACTACGAGCAGTACTTC. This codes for CASSASGNLYYEQYF. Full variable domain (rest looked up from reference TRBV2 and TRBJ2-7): EPEVTQTPSHQVTQMGQEVILRCVPISNHLYFYWYRQILGQKVEFLVSFYNNEISEKSEIFDDQFSVERPDGSNFTLKIRSTKLEDSAMYFCASSASGNLYYEQYFGPGTRLTVT.

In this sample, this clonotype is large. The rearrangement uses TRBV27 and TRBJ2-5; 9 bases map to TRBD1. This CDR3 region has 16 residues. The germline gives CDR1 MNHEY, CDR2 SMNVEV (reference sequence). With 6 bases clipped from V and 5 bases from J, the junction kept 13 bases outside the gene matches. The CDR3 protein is CASRTRQGVMGETQYF. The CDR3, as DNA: TGTGCCAGCAGAACCCGACAGGGGGTGATGGGGGAGACCCAGTACTTC.